These 17 T cell receptor beta chains came from one sample sequenced in a study of OX40 agonist ivuxolimab in advanced cancers. The method was immunoSEQ multiplex PCR; TCRdb's version includes in-frame clones alone and lacks a portion of them. The table lists some 59,000 clones, approximately 90% of them singletons. The sequencing used CD4+ or CD8+ T cells sorted from blood, collected in a trial of the OX40 agonist ivuxolimab. These receptors were obtained from an adult with an advanced solid tumor such as melanoma, head and neck, liver or kidney cancer.

The V and J genes are TRBV19 and TRBJ1-1; 8 positions match TRBD1. CDR1 and CDR2 (germline): LNHDA, SQIVND (reference sequence). This CDR3 contains 13 residues. The junction had 1 base not matched to a gene; V was cut back by 4 bases and J by 3 bases. CDR3 bases: TGTGCCAGTAGTACAGGGGGCGACACTGAAGCTTTCTTT. Its protein is CASSTGGDTEAFF.

The chain joins TRBV7-9 to TRBJ1-5; D gene uncertain. V was cut by 5 bases and J by 7 bases, with 12 bases left in between. CDR1 and CDR2 from the germline V gene are SEHNR and FQNEAQ (reference sequence). The CDR3 contains 13 residues. In DNA form, the CDR3 reads TGTGCCAGCAGCCAAACTTCCCTACAGCCCCAGCATTTT. This translates into CASSQTSLQPQHF.

The chain combines TRBV5-4 with TRBJ2-2, with D possibly being TRBD1 (5 bases). This CDR3 comprises 15 residues. The V end lost 2 bases, the J end lost 5 bases, and 13 bases lay between the germline ends. The germline V gene has CDR1 SGHNT and CDR2 YYREEE (reference sequence). CDR3 amino acids: CASSFDSEVTGELFF. For the CDR3, the DNA is TGTGCCAGCAGCTTCGACAGTGAGGTTACCGGGGAGCTGTTTTTT.

This clone was counted once. The genes are TRBV6-5 and TRBJ1-6, with D possibly TRBD1 on 5 matching bases. From germline, CDR1 is MNHEY and CDR2 SVGAGI. The CDR3 sequence is 15 residues long. The V and J ends lost 2 bases and 0 bases respectively, with 5 bases between them. The chain's CDR3 is CASSYGGSYNSPLHF. For the CDR3, the DNA is TGTGCCAGCAGTTACGGGGGCTCCTATAATTCACCCCTCCACTTT.

This chain links TRBV6-5 with TRBJ2-1; D ambiguous. The CDR3 is made up of 14 amino acids. Germline V gene data show CDR1 as MNHEY and CDR2 as SVGAGI. The V gene lost 2 bases and the J gene lost 7 bases, with 12 bases spanning the gap. The CDR3 loop is CASSYPSPENEQFF. In DNA, the CDR3 is TGTGCCAGCAGTTACCCGTCCCCCGAGAATGAGCAGTTCTTC.

The gene calls are TRBV19 and TRBJ2-2, with D perhaps assigned TRBD1 or TRBD2 (5 bases each). This CDR3 has 14 residues. Trimming cost V 9 bases and J 4 bases, with 15 bases left between them. CDR1 is LNHDA, CDR2 SQIVND, per germline (reference sequence). CDR3 sequence: CASRFLGTTGELFF. The DNA of the CDR3 is TGTGCCAGCAGGTTCTTAGGGACCACCGGGGAGCTGTTTTTT.

V gene TRBV25-1 combines with J gene TRBJ1-4; D is unclear. CDR3 length equals 11 residues. Germline V gene lookup returns CDR1 MGHDK and CDR2 SYGVNS. V was trimmed by 4 bases and J by 7 bases, leaving 4 bases between them. In DNA, the CDR3 is TGTGCCAGCAGTGGTGGTGAAAAACTGTTTTTT. It yields the protein CASSGGEKLFF.

The genes are TRBV27 and TRBJ2-7; 9 bases are shared with TRBD2. Germline-derived CDR1 and CDR2 are MNHEY and SMNVEV (reference sequence). The CDR3 is 15 amino acids. After removal of 3 bases from V and 1 base from J, the junction contained 4 bases not matched to a gene. CDR3 sequence (DNA): TGTGCCAGCAGTTTTGGCGGGAGGGGGTCCTACGAGCAGTACTTC. Protein sequence: CASSFGGRGSYEQYF.

The chain joins TRBV19 to TRBJ2-3; D is uncertain. The CDR3 loop spans 15 amino acids. From germline, CDR1 is LNHDA and CDR2 SQIVND (reference sequence). The V end lost 1 base, the J end lost 3 bases, and 11 bases lay between the germline ends. DNA for the CDR3: TGTGCCAGTAGTATAGGGGTACACCCAACAGATACGCAGTATTTT. Translation: CASSIGVHPTDTQYF. Combining the CDR3 with reference TRBV19 and TRBJ2-3 gives the whole variable domain DGGITQSPKYLFRKEGQNVTLSCEQNLNHDAMYWYRQDPGQGLRLIYYSQIVNDFQKGDIAEGYSVSREKKESFPLTVTSAQKNPTAFYLCASSIGVHPTDTQYFGPGTRLTVL.

This sequence joins TRBV29-1 and TRBJ2-2; D gene uncertain. The CDR3 covers 15 residues. V was clipped by 3 bases and J by 1 base, with 12 bases between them. Germline values: CDR1 SQVTM, CDR2 ANQGSEA. The CDR3 sequence: CSVDSESGNTGELFF. The CDR3 bases are TGCAGCGTTGATTCAGAGTCGGGGAACACCGGGGAGCTGTTTTTT.

The chain links TRBV5-8 to TRBJ2-1, with 9 bases aligning to TRBD1. From germline, CDR1 is SGHTS and CDR2 YDEGEE. V shed 3 bases, J shed 8 bases, and the junction held 3 bases outside the gene matches. The CDR3 covers 13 residues. CDR3 DNA sequence: TGTGCCAGCAGCTGGGGGACAGGGCATGAGCAGTTCTTC. Encoded protein: CASSWGTGHEQFF.

The rearrangement joins TRBV28 to TRBJ2-7, with D unclear. The germline V and J ends were trimmed by 5 bases and 2 bases, with 10 bases remaining between them. Germline CDR1 and CDR2: MDHEN and SYDVKM. The CDR3 consists of 13 residues. CDR3 DNA sequence: TGTGCCAGCAGTCGCACAGTGCCCTACGAGCAGTACTTC. This encodes CASSRTVPYEQYF.

The CDR3 loop is CASSQSGTGFNTEAFF. The CDR3 DNA sequence: TGTGCCAGCAGCCAAAGCGGGACAGGGTTTAACACTGAAGCTTTCTTT. The V gene is TRBV7-9, the J gene TRBJ1-1; 9 nucleotides align to TRBD1. From germline, CDR1 is SEHNR and CDR2 FQNEAQ (reference sequence). The V gene end was trimmed by 5 bases and the J gene end by 2 bases; junction bases not matched to a gene: 9. The CDR3 sequence is 16 residues long.

The CDR3: CASSYSTGTDTQYF. The CDR3 DNA reads as TGTGCCAGCAGTTACTCGACGGGAACAGATACGCAGTATTTT. The rearrangement joins TRBV6-5 to TRBJ2-3; D perhaps matches TRBD2 (5 bases). The V gene lost 0 bases and the J gene lost 3 bases, with 7 bases spanning the gap. The CDR3 spans 14 residues. Germline-derived CDR1 and CDR2 are MNHEY and SVGAGI.

The chain joins TRBV28 to TRBJ1-5; 8 nucleotides match TRBD1. The CDR3 loop spans 15 amino acids. After removal of 3 bases from V and 6 bases from J, the junction contained 7 bases not matched to a gene. Germline-derived CDR1 and CDR2 are MDHEN and SYDVKM. The CDR3 is CASSFTTGGGQPQHF. The CDR3 coding sequence is TGTGCCAGCAGTTTTACAACAGGGGGAGGTCAGCCCCAGCATTTT.

This sequence joins TRBV7-9 and TRBJ2-7, with 7 nucleotides matching TRBD2. V shed 4 bases, J shed 0 bases, and the junction held 9 bases outside the gene matches. Looked up from germline, CDR1 is SEHNR and CDR2 is FQNEAQ (reference sequence). The CDR3 has 16 amino acids. The CDR3 DNA follows: TGTGCCAGCAGCTCAGGAGCGGGGAGGAGCTCCTACGAGCAGTACTTC. Its protein product is CASSSGAGRSSYEQYF.

V is TRBV11-2 and J is TRBJ2-7, with 8 bases aligning to TRBD1. CDR1 is SGHAT, CDR2 FQNNGV, per germline. The CDR3 is 15 residues long. The ends lost 4 bases at V and 3 bases at J; junction bases unmatched: 8. This CDR3 is CASSSTDRDFYEQYF. Here the CDR3 DNA reads TGTGCCAGCAGCTCTACGGACAGGGACTTCTACGAGCAGTACTTC.